The TCR beta chain under discussion was sequenced for a study of CD8+ T cells in alopecia areata. Study results and caveats: Scalp clonality, along with expanded CD8+ clones among the top 100, was significantly decreased by tofacitinib.

In its sample, this clone was seen many times. As yet, its antigen is unknown. Extraction of RNA preceded its reverse transcription into cDNA, which served as the sequencing template. Clones were read by immunoSEQ multiplex PCR, and TCRdb kept only the in-frame ones, dropping some. The sample holds over 150,000 clones, roughly 53% seen once. The treatment: oral pan-JAK inhibitor, 5-10 mg twice daily. The receptor comes from a human donor with alopecia areata. Source: CD8+ T cells sorted from blood, taken at week 24, from a patient treated with tofacitinib.

The CDR3 DNA follows: TGTGCCACCATGGGCCAAGGAGGCTACGAGCAGTACTTC. Translated, it gives CATMGQGGYEQYF. The chain employs TRBV27 and TRBJ2-7; maybe TRBD2 (5 bases). Trimming took off 10 bases at V and 3 bases at J, with 16 bases between the two ends. Germline V lookup: CDR1 MNHEY, CDR2 SMNVEV (reference sequence). CDR3 length: 13 amino acids.